The next 19 T cell receptor beta chains were all read from a single sample in a study of blood T cell repertoires in COVID-19. Generated by immunoSEQ multiplex PCR, the TCRdb table keeps only in-frame clones and is missing some. The sample has more than 300,000 clones; about 90% are singletons. Sequenced material: PBMCs or T cells enriched from blood (not recorded which). The receptors derive from a woman aged 25 to 39 who had recovered from COVID-19.

The chain combines TRBV6-1 with TRBJ2-7, with 7 nucleotides matching TRBD1. The CDR3 spans 13 residues. Germline CDR1 reads MNHNS; CDR2 reads SASEGT. V lost 0 bases, J lost 12 bases, and 8 bases stayed unmatched. CDR3 protein: CASSEAFATGLYF. The CDR3 region has the DNA TGTGCCAGCAGTGAAGCGTTCGCGACAGGGCTGTACTTC.

The CDR3: CASSHGTGFAGELFF. CDR3 in DNA: TGTGCCAGCAGCCACGGGACAGGGTTCGCCGGGGAGCTGTTTTTT. The chain carries TRBV6-2 or TRBV6-3 and TRBJ2-2; 9 nucleotides align to TRBD1. The J segment lost 6 bases and the V segment lost 6 bases, leaving 8 bases of the junction unmatched. The CDR3 is 15 residues long. The germline gives CDR1 MNHEY, CDR2 SVGEGT.

The chain joins TRBV7-9 to TRBJ2-5; TRBD2 might be the D (6 bases). Germline CDR1 SEHNR, CDR2 FQNEAQ (reference sequence). Trimming stripped 1 base from V and 2 bases from J, with 8 bases between. The CDR3 consists of 14 residues. Written as DNA, the CDR3 is TGTGCCAGCAGCTTAGTTCGGGAGCAAGAGACCCAGTACTTC. Amino acids: CASSLVREQETQYF.

The chain links TRBV5-6 to TRBJ1-3; no reliable D call. Germline V gene sequence: CDR1 SGHDT, CDR2 YYEEEE. V gave up 4 bases and J gave up 4 bases, with 15 bases separating them. The length of the CDR3 is 15 residues. The CDR3 DNA reads TGTGCCAGCAGCCGGAGGGCAGCTGAAGGAAACACCATATATTTT. This codes for CASSRRAAEGNTIYF.

This clone showed up just once. The gene calls are TRBV5-1 and TRBJ2-5; D call uncertain. The ends were cut back, 0 bases at V and 5 bases at J, with 11 bases in the middle. Germline values: CDR1 SGHRS, CDR2 YFSETQ. The CDR3 covers 14 residues. The CDR3 spells CASSLEAPRETQYF. The CDR3 DNA follows: TGCGCCAGCAGCTTGGAAGCCCCCCGGGAGACCCAGTACTTC.

The V call is TRBV20-1, the J call TRBJ1-1; D ambiguous. The CDR3 consists of 11 residues. CDR1 is DFQATT and CDR2 is SNEGSKA in the germline V gene (reference sequence). V was shortened by 7 bases and J by 4 bases, with 10 bases between the two germline ends. The CDR3 nucleotides read TGCAGTGTTACTAAGACCACTGAAGCTTTCTTT. Residues: CSVTKTTEAFF.

The V gene is TRBV18, the J gene TRBJ2-7; weak D call: TRBD1 (5 bases). Trimming removed 2 bases from V and 4 bases from J, with 9 bases in between. The CDR3 is 13 residues long. Germline V gene data show CDR1 as KGHSH and CDR2 as LQKENI. CDR3 amino acids: CASSPDSLYEQYF. CDR3 coding DNA: TGTGCCAGCTCACCAGACAGCCTATACGAGCAGTACTTC. The full variable domain, with the rest looked up from reference TRBV18 and TRBJ2-7, is NAGVMQNPRHLVRRRGQEARLRCSPMKGHSHVYWYRQLPEEGLKFMVYLQKENIIDESGMPKERFSAEFPKEGPSILRIQQVVRGDSAAYFCASSPDSLYEQYFGPGTRLTVT.

V is TRBV6-5 and J is TRBJ2-1; TRBD2 agrees at 9 bases. From germline, CDR1 is MNHEY and CDR2 SVGAGI. V was pared by 4 bases and J by 5 bases, with 6 bases of the junction left unmatched. There are 15 residues in the CDR3. CDR3 residues: CASSSGTSPDNEQFF. The CDR3 DNA follows: TGTGCCAGCAGTTCCGGGACTAGCCCAGACAATGAGCAGTTCTTC.

Concerning this clone: Distinct nucleotide sequences in the sample also encode this CDR3. The chain carries TRBV6-5 and TRBJ1-4; TRBD1 agrees at 7 bases. The CDR3 consists of 14 residues. J lost 4 bases, V lost 6 bases, and 5 bases had no gene match. Germline assignment: CDR1 MNHEY and CDR2 SVGAGI. In DNA, the CDR3 is TGTGCCAGCAGGCCGACAGGGAATAATGAAAAACTGTTTTTT. It translates to CASRPTGNNEKLFF.

This chain uses TRBV7-2 with TRBJ1-3, with 8 bases aligning to TRBD1. The CDR3 runs 14 residues. Germline V CDR1 and CDR2: SGHTA, FQGNSA. Trimming removed 5 bases from V and 4 bases from J; junction bases left unmatched: 4. CDR3 in DNA: TGTGCCAGCAGCCCGGACAGGGTCGGAAACACCATATATTTT. Amino acids: CASSPDRVGNTIYF. Drawing the rest from reference TRBV7-2 and TRBJ1-3, the complete variable domain is GAGVSQSPSNKVTEKGKDVELRCDPISGHTALYWYRQSLGQGLEFLIYFQGNSAPDKSGLPSDRFSAERTGGSVSTLTIQRTQQEDSAVYLCASSPDRVGNTIYFGEGSWLTVV.

CDR3 bases: TGTGCCAGCAGTGAACTGGACAGGGCCTTCTCTGGAAACACCATATATTTT. It specifies CASSELDRAFSGNTIYF. The chain uses TRBV6-1 and TRBJ1-3, with 8 bases fitting TRBD1. The CDR3 contains 17 residues. Germline V CDR1 and CDR2: MNHNS, SASEGT. J lost 0 bases, V lost 2 bases, and 6 bases had no gene match.

The V gene is TRBV28, the J gene TRBJ1-4, with a possible D match to TRBD1 (6 bases). In germline, CDR1 is MDHEN, CDR2 SYDVKM. The CDR3 is 17 amino acids. V was shortened by 8 bases and J by 7 bases, with 26 bases between the two germline ends. CDR3 bases: TGTGCCAGCGGGTCCCGGAGCAACAGGGAGAGAGGTGAAAAACTGTTTTTT. This codes for CASGSRSNRERGEKLFF.

This clone is a singleton in its sample. The chain has TRBV6-2 or TRBV6-3 and TRBJ1-1; 7 nucleotides agree with TRBD1. The ends lost 6 bases at V and 3 bases at J; junction bases unmatched: 7. Germline V CDR1 and CDR2: MNHEY, SVGEGT. CDR3 length equals 14 residues. This chain's CDR3 is CASSRGTEYTEAFF. The CDR3 nucleotides read TGTGCCAGCAGCCGCGGGACAGAGTACACTGAAGCTTTCTTT.

The CDR3 here is CASSLRDRGLQEQFF. DNA of the CDR3: TGTGCCAGCAGTCTCCGGGACAGGGGTCTCCAGGAGCAGTTCTTC. The chain recombines TRBV27 with TRBJ2-1, with TRBD1 identical over 10 bases. V dropped 5 bases and J dropped 10; count of bases not matched to a gene: 11. The CDR3 has 15 residues. CDR1 and CDR2 from the germline V gene are MNHEY and SMNVEV (reference sequence).

This clone was counted ten times or more. The chain employs TRBV3-1 (or the pseudogene TRBV3-2) and TRBJ2-7; 8 positions agree with TRBD1. This CDR3 region has 15 residues. J was trimmed by 0 bases and V by 1 base; bases with no gene match: 2. Looked up from germline, CDR1 is LGHDT and CDR2 is YNNKEL (reference sequence). DNA of the CDR3: TGTGCCAGCAGCCAAGTGGGACAGGACTCCTACGAGCAGTACTTC. This encodes CASSQVGQDSYEQYF.

V gene TRBV12-3 or TRBV12-4 combines with J gene TRBJ1-3, with a weak D call TRBD1 (6 bases). The germline V and J ends were trimmed by 5 bases and 8 bases, with 10 bases remaining between them. CDR3 size: 12 residues. CDR3 residues: CASSRRTDTIYF. DNA for the CDR3: TGTGCCAGCAGTAGACGGACAGACACCATATATTTT.

The chain carries TRBV5-4 and TRBJ1-1, with D unresolved. CDR3 length: 16 residues. From germline, CDR1 is SGHNT and CDR2 YYREEE (reference sequence). Between the trimmed V and J ends, which lost 0 bases and 0 bases, there was a span of 12 bases. For the CDR3, the DNA is TGTGCCAGCAGCTTGGATACTCCTCTTATGAACACTGAAGCTTTCTTT. This codes for CASSLDTPLMNTEAFF.

The chain joins TRBV14 to TRBJ1-2; D is possibly TRBD1 (5 bases). Looked up from germline, CDR1 is SGHDN and CDR2 is FVKESK. The CDR3 extends over 14 amino acids. V was trimmed by 1 base and J by 5 bases, leaving 11 bases between them. The CDR3: CASSQVSGGYGYTF. The CDR3 region has the DNA TGTGCCAGCAGCCAAGTCTCGGGGGGGTATGGCTACACCTTC.

The CDR3 is CASSQVGLISTDTQYF. The CDR3 DNA reads TGTGCCAGCAGCCAAGTTGGACTGATTAGCACAGATACGCAGTATTTT. J is TRBJ2-3 and V is TRBV4-2, with D maybe TRBD2 (5 bases). The CDR3 has 16 amino acids. The germline gives CDR1 LGHNA, CDR2 YNFKEQ. Trimming left V 1 base short and J 0 bases short, with 11 bases between.